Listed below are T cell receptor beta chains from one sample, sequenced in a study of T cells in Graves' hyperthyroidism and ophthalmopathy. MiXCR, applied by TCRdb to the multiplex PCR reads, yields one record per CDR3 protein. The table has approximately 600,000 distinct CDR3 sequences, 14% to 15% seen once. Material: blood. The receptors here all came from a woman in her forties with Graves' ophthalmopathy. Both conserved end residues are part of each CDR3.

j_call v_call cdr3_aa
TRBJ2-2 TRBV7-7 CASSLSLAGTGELFF
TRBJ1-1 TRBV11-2 CASSLDTGTGDTEAFF
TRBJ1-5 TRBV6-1 CASSESGHPRGNQPQHF
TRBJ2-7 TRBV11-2 CASSISGLLEQYF
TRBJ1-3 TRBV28 CASSSAVNTIYF
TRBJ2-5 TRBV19 CASSLRQGGGETQYF
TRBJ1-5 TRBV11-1 CASSLETGGGDQPQHF
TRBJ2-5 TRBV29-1 CSVTGLAETQYF
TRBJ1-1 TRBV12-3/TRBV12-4 CASSSERGRRNTEAFF
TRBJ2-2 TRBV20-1 CSARNIRGLSNAGELFF
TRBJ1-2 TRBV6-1 CASSEQLNYGYTF
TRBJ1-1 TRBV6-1 CASGSGTEAFF
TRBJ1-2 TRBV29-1 CSVEDNSSYGYTF
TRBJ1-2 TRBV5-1 CASSYGGTAIYGYTF
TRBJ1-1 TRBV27 CASSDGRGEAFF
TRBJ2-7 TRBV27 CASVDYEQYF
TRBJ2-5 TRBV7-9 CASGPGVGEETQYF
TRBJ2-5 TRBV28 CASSRPPREETQYF
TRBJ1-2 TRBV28 CTSLLATGYGYTF
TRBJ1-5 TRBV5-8 CASSWETGNQPQHF
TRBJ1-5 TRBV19 CASSPNLMPQHF
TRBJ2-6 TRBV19 CASSQLGLSGANVLTF
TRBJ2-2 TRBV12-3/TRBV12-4 CASSSGLANTGELFF
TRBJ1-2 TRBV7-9 CASSLGEGHGYTF
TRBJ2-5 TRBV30 CAWSPLLAETQYF
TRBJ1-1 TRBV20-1 CSATWRTEAFF
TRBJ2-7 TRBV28 CASTVLAGGREQYF
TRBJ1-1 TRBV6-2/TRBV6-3 CASSYSEKGGTEAFF
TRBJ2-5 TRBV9 CASSVEGGGGETQYF
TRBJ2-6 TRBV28 CASSTGTVSGANVLTF
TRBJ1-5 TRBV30 CAWTRDSFCQPQHF
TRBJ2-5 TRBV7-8 CASSLKGLAGSETQYF
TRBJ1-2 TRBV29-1 CSVEAIGQLYYGYTF
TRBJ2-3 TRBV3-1 CASSHPMGRRWGADTQYF
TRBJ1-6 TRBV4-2 CASSQQAPRQNSNSPLHF
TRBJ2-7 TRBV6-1 CASSEGLQTYEQYF
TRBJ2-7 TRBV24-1 CATSGGTYSYEQYF
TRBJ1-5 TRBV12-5 CASGLVEAVGGNQPQHF
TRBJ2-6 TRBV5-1 CASTMGQAGANVLTF
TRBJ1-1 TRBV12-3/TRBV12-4 CASSVLTEAFF
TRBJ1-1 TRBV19 CASSQQGMNTEAFF
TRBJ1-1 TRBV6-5 CASSSKGTLTEAFF
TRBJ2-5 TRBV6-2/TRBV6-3 CASRAAGGGETQYF
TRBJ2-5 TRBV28 CASSFGDREETQYF